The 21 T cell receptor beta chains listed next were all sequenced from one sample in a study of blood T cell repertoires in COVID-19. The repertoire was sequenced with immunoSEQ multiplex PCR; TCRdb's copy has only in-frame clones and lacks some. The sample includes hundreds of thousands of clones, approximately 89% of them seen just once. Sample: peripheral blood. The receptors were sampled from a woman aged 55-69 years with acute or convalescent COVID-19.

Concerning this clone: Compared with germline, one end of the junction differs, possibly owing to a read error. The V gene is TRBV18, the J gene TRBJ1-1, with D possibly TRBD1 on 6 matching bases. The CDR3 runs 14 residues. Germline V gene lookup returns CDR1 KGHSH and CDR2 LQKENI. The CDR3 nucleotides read TGTGCCAGCTCACCAAAGGGGGAAACCACTGGAGCTTTCTTT. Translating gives CASSPKGETTGAFF. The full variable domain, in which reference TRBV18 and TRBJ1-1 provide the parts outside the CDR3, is NAGVMQNPRHLVRRRGQEARLRCSPMKGHSHVYWYRQLPEEGLKFMVYLQKENIIDESGMPKERFSAEFPKEGPSILRIQQVVRGDSAAYFCASSPKGETTGAFFGQGTRLTVV.

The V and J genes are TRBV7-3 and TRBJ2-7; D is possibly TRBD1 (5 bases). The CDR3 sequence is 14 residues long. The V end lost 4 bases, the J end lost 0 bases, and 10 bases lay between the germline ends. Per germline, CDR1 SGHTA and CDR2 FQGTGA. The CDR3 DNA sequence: TGTGCCAGCAGCTCGACAGTCTCCTCCTACGAGCAGTACTTC. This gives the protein CASSSTVSSYEQYF.

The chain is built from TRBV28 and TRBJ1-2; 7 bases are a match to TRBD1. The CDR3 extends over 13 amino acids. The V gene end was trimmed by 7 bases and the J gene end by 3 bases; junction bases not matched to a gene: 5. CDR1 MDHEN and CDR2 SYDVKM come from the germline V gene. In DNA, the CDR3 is TGTGCCAGCACCGTAGGGGGCGACTATGGCTACACCTTC. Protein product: CASTVGGDYGYTF.

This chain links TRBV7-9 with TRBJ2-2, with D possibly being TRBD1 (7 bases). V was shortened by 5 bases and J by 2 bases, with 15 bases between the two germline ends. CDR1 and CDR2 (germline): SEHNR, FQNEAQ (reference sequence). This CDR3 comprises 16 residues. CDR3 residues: CASSGSGDSNTGELFF. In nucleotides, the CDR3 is TGTGCCAGCAGCGGATCGGGGGACAGTAACACCGGGGAGCTGTTTTTT.

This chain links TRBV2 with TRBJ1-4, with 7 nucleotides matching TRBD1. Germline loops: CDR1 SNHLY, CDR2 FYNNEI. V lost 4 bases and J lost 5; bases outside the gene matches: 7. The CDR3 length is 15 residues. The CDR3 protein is CASSVVGGGNEKLFF. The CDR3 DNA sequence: TGTGCCAGCAGTGTGGTAGGGGGCGGGAATGAAAAACTGTTTTTT. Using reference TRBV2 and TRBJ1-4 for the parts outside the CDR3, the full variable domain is EPEVTQTPSHQVTQMGQEVILRCVPISNHLYFYWYRQILGQKVEFLVSFYNNEISEKSEIFDDQFSVERPDGSNFTLKIRSTKLEDSAMYFCASSVVGGGNEKLFFGSGTQLSVL.

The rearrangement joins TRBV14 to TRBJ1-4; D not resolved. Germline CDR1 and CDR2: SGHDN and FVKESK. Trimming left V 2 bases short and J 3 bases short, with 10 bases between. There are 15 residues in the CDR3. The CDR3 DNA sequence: TGTGCCAGCAGCCAATACTTCGGTTCTAATGAAAAACTGTTTTTT. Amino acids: CASSQYFGSNEKLFF.

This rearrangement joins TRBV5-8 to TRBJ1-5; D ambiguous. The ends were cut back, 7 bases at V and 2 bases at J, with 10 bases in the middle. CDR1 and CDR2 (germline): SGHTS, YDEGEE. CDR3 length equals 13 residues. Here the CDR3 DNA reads TGTGCCAGCTCTAGTTGGGGCAATCAGCCCCAGCATTTT. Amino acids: CASSSWGNQPQHF. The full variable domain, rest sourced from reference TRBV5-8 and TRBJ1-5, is EAGVTQSPTHLIKTRGQQATLRCSPISGHTSVYWYQQALGLGLQFLLWYDEGEERNRGNFPPRFSGRQFPNYSSELNVNALELEDSALYLCASSSWGNQPQHFGDGTRLSIL.

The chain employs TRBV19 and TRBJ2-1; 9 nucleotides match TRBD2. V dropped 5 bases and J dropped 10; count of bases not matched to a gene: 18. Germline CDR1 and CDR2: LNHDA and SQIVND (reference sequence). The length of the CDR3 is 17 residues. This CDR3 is CASSPGLASGRFREQFF. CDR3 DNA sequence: TGTGCCAGTAGTCCAGGACTGGCCAGCGGGAGGTTTCGGGAGCAGTTCTTC.

The CDR3 reads CASSLAGTTETQYF. The CDR3 DNA is TGCGCCAGCAGCTTAGCGGGAACGACGGAGACCCAGTACTTC. The chain couples TRBV4-3 to TRBJ2-5, with 8 bases identical to TRBD2. Germline V CDR1 and CDR2: LGHNA, YSLEER. The CDR3 consists of 14 residues. V was clipped by 5 bases and J by 5 bases; unmatched bases: 7.

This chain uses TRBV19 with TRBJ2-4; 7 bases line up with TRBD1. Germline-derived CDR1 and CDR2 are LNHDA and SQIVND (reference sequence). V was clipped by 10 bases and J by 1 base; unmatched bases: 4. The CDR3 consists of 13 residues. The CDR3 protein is CATEGAAKNIQYF. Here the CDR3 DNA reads TGTGCCACCGAGGGGGCGGCCAAAAACATTCAGTACTTC.

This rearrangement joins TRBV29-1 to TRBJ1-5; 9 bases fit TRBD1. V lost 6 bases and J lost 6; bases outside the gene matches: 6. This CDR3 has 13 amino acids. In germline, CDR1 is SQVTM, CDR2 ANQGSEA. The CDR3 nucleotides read TGCAGCGTCGTACAGGGGGCGGGTCAGCCCCAGCATTTT. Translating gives CSVVQGAGQPQHF.

The CDR3 here is CASSKGVAYNEQFF. CDR3 coding DNA: TGTGCCAGCAGTAAGGGGGTCGCCTACAATGAGCAGTTCTTC. The genes are TRBV6-5 and TRBJ2-1; tentatively, D is TRBD1 (6 bases). Trimming took off 5 bases at V and 2 bases at J, with 10 bases between the two ends. The CDR3 contains 14 residues. Germline V gene data show CDR1 as MNHEY and CDR2 as SVGAGI.

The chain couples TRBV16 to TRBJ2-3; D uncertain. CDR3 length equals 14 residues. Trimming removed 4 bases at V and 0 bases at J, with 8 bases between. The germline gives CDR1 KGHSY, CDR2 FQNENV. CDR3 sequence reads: CASSPSPSTDTQYF. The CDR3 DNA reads TGTGCCAGCAGCCCATCCCCTAGCACAGATACGCAGTATTTT.

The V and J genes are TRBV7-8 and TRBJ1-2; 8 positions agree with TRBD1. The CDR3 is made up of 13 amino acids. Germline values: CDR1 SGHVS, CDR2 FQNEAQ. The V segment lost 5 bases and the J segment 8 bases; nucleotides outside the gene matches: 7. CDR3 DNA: TGTGCCAGCAGCGCGACAGGGGCTAGCGGCTACACCTTC. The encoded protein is CASSATGASGYTF.

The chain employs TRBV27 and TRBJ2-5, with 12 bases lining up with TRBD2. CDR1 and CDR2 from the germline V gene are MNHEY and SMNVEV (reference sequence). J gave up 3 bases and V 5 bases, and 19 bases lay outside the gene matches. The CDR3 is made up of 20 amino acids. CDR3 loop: CASSRFRPPLAGGYEETQYF. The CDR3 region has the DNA TGTGCCAGCAGTCGTTTTCGCCCCCCCCTAGCGGGAGGGTACGAAGAGACCCAGTACTTC.

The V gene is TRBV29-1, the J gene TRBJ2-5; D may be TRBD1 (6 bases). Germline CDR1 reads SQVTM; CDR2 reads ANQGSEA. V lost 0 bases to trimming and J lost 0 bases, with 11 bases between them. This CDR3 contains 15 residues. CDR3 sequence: CSVEEGDTNQETQYF. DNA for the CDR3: TGCAGCGTTGAAGAGGGGGACACTAACCAAGAGACCCAGTACTTC.

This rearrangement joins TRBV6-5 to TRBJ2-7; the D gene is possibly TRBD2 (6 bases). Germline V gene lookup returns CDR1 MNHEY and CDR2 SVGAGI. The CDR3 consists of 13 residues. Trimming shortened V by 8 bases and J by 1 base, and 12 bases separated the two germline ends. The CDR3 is CASFGRNSYEQYF. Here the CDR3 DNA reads TGTGCCAGCTTTGGGAGGAATTCCTACGAGCAGTACTTC.

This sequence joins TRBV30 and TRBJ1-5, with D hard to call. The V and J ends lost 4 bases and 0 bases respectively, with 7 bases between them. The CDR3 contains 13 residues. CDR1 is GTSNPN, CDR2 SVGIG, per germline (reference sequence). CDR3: CAWNADSNQPQHF. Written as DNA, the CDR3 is TGTGCCTGGAACGCGGATAGCAATCAGCCCCAGCATTTT. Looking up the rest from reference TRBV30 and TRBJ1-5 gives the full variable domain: SQTIHQWPATLVQPVGSPLSLECTVEGTSNPNLYWYRQAAGRGLQLLFYSVGIGQISSEVPQNLSASRPQDRQFILSSKKLLLSDSGFYLCAWNADSNQPQHFGDGTRLSIL.

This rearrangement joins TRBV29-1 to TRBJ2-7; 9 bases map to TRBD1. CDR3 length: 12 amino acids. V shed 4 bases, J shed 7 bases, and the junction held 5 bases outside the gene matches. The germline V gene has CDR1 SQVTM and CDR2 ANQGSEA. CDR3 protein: CSVAGQGQEQYF. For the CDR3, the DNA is TGCAGCGTTGCGGGACAGGGACAAGAGCAGTACTTC.

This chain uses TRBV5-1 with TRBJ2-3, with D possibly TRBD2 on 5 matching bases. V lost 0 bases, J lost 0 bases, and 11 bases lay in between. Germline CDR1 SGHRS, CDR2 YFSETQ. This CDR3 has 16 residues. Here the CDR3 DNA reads TGCGCCAGCAGCTTGGAGGACTCCCCTAGCACAGATACGCAGTATTTT. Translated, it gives CASSLEDSPSTDTQYF.

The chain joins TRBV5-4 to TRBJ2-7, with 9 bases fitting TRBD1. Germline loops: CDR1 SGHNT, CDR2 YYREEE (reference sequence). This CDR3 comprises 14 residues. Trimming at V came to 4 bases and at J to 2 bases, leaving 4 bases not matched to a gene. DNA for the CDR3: TGTGCCAGCAGCCGACAGGGGGTCCCCTACGAGCAGTACTTC. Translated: CASSRQGVPYEQYF. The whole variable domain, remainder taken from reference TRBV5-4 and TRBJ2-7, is ETGVTQSPTHLIKTRGQQVTLRCSSQSGHNTVSWYQQALGQGPQFIFQYYREEENGRGNFPPRFSGLQFPNYSSELNVNALELDDSALYLCASSRQGVPYEQYFGPGTRLTVT.